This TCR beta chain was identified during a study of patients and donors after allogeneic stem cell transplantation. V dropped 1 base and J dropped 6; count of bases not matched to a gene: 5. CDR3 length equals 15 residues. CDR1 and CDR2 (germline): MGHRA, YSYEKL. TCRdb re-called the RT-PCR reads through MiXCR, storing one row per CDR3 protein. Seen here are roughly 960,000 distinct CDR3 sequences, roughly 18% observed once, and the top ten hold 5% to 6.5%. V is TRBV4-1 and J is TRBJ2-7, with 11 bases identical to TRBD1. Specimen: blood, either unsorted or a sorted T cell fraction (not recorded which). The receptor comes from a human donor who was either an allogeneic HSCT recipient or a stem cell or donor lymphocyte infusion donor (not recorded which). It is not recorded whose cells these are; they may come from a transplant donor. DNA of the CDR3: TGCGCCAGCAGCCAAGGATTGGGACAGGGGGTCGAGCAGTACTTC. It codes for CASSQGLGQGVEQYF.